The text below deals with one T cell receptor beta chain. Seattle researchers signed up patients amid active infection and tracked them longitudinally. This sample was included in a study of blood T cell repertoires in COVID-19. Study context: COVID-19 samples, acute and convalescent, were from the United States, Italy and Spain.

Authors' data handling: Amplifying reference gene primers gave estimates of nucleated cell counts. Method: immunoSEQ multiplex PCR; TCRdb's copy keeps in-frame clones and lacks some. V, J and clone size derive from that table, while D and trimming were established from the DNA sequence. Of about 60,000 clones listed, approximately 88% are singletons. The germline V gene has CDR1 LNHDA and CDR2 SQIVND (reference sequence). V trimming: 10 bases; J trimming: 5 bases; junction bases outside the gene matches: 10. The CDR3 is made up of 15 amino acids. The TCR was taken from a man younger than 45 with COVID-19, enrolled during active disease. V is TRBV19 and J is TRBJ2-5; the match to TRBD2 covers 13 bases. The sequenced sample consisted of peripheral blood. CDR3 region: CATRGTSGIWETQYF. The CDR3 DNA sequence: TGTGCCACCAGAGGGACTAGCGGGATCTGGGAGACCCAGTACTTC.